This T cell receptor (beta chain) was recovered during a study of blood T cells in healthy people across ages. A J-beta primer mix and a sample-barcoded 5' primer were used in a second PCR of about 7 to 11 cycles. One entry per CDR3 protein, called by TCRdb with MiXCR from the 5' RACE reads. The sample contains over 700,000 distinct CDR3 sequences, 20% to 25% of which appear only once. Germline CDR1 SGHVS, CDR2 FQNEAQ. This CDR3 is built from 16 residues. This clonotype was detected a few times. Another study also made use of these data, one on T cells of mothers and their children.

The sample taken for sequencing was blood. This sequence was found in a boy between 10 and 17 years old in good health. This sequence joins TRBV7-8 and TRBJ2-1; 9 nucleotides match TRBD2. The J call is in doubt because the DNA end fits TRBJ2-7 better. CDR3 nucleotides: TGTGCCAGCAGCTTAGGTCCTTCGCGGGGGGGATACGAGCAGTACTTC. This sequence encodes CASSLGPSRGGYEQYF.